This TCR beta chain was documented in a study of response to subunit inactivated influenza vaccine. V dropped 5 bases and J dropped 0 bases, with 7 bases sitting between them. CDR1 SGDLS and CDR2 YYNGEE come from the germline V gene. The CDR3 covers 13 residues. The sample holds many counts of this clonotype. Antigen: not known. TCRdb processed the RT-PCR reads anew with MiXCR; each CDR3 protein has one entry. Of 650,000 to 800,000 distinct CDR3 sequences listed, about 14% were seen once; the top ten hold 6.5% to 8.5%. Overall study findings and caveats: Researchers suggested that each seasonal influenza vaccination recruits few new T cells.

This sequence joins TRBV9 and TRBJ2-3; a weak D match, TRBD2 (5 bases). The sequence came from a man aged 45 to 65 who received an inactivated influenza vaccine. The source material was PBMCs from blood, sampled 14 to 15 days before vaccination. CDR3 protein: CASRGLSTDTQYF. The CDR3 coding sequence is TGTGCCAGCAGAGGACTCAGCACAGATACGCAGTATTTT.